These 21 T cell receptor beta chains were sequenced from one sample in a study of blood T cell repertoires in COVID-19. The method was immunoSEQ multiplex PCR; TCRdb's version includes in-frame clones alone and lacks a portion of them. The table lists fewer than 250,000 clones, around 80% of them singletons, with over 10% in the top ten. Sequencing was done on a sample of peripheral blood. Receptors were obtained from a woman in her 50s with acute or convalescent COVID-19.

This clone was observed a few times. The gene calls are TRBV11-2 and TRBJ1-3; TRBD1 matches at 7 bases. Germline loops: CDR1 SGHAT, CDR2 FQNNGV. The J segment lost 4 bases and the V segment lost 5 bases, leaving 8 bases of the junction unmatched. The CDR3 runs to 15 residues. This CDR3 reads CASSLRWTGGNTIYF. CDR3 nucleotides: TGTGCCAGCAGCCTTCGGTGGACAGGCGGAAACACCATATATTTT.

The chain recombines TRBV27 with TRBJ2-2; D remains ambiguous. Germline V lookup: CDR1 MNHEY, CDR2 SMNVEV (reference sequence). V was trimmed by 6 bases and J by 1 base, leaving 12 bases between them. The CDR3 loop spans 15 amino acids. The CDR3 nucleotides read TGTGCCAGCAGCCCCTCCCCGGGGAACACCGGGGAGCTGTTTTTT. Its translation is CASSPSPGNTGELFF.

The gene calls are TRBV28 and TRBJ2-1, with 12 bases identical to TRBD2. There are 14 residues in the CDR3. V shed 5 bases and J 7 bases; nucleotides not matched to a gene: 3. Per the germline V gene, CDR1 is MDHEN and CDR2 is SYDVKM. The CDR3 is CASSLAGGPNEQFF. The CDR3 DNA follows: TGTGCCAGCAGTCTAGCGGGAGGGCCAAATGAGCAGTTCTTC.

This clone was recorded a few times. This rearrangement joins TRBV19 to TRBJ2-7, with 10 bases lining up with TRBD1. The CDR3 has 13 amino acids. Germline V CDR1 and CDR2: LNHDA, SQIVND (reference sequence). The V gene end was trimmed by 6 bases and the J gene end by 5 bases; junction bases not matched to a gene: 4. The CDR3 sequence is CASRGQGKNEQYF. The CDR3 DNA is TGTGCCAGTAGGGGACAGGGGAAGAACGAGCAGTACTTC.

The chain joins TRBV9 to TRBJ1-1; D remains unclear. The CDR3 runs 13 residues. V was cut by 3 bases and J by 1 base, with 7 bases left in between. Germline V lookup: CDR1 SGDLS, CDR2 YYNGEE. The CDR3 sequence is CASSGNRNTEAFF. CDR3 sequence (DNA): TGTGCCAGCAGCGGAAACAGGAACACTGAAGCTTTCTTT.

This clone has just one count. V is TRBV19 and J is TRBJ2-2; perhaps TRBD1 as D (6 bases). Trimming pared 3 bases from V and 2 bases from J, leaving 10 bases between. The CDR3 is 15 amino acids. Germline V gives CDR1 LNHDA, CDR2 SQIVND (reference sequence). The CDR3 coding sequence is TGTGCCAGTAGTATTGGCAGGGGCAACACCGGGGAGCTGTTTTTT. Protein product: CASSIGRGNTGELFF.

The V call is TRBV5-1, the J call TRBJ2-1; 8 nucleotides line up with TRBD2. This CDR3 has 15 amino acids. With 4 bases clipped from V and 5 bases from J, the junction kept 8 bases outside the gene matches. Germline V gene sequence: CDR1 SGHRS, CDR2 YFSETQ. CDR3: CASSGSGSAHNEQFF. The CDR3 region has the DNA TGCGCCAGCAGCGGCAGCGGGAGCGCTCACAATGAGCAGTTCTTC.

The chain recombines TRBV2 with TRBJ2-7; D is uncertain. The V and J ends lost 4 bases and 2 bases respectively, with 12 bases between them. CDR1 is SNHLY, CDR2 FYNNEI, per germline. This CDR3 comprises 14 residues. The CDR3 region has the DNA TGTGCCAGCAGTGTCATAACAGAAGCCTACGAGCAGTACTTC. It yields the protein CASSVITEAYEQYF.

The chain is built from TRBV5-1 and TRBJ2-3; 7 bases agree with TRBD2. Germline-derived CDR1 and CDR2 are SGHRS and YFSETQ. V lost 4 bases to trimming and J lost 1 base; unmatched junction nucleotides: 6. The CDR3 sequence is 15 residues long. This CDR3 reads CASSLSGARTDTQYF. CDR3 coding DNA: TGCGCCAGCAGCCTCAGCGGGGCTCGCACAGATACGCAGTATTTT.

This clone showed up just a few times. The chain recombines TRBV6-1 with TRBJ2-2; D is perhaps TRBD2 (5 bases). The V gene lost 4 bases and the J gene lost 4 bases, with 19 bases spanning the gap. The CDR3 covers 17 residues. Germline V gives CDR1 MNHNS, CDR2 SASEGT. The CDR3 sequence is CASSANWLARVTGELFF. CDR3 in DNA: TGTGCCAGCAGTGCGAATTGGCTAGCAAGGGTCACCGGGGAGCTGTTTTTT.

This rearrangement joins TRBV5-4 to TRBJ2-7; D remains unclear. Per germline, CDR1 SGHNT and CDR2 YYREEE (reference sequence). Trimming removed 0 bases at V and 5 bases at J, with 9 bases between. The CDR3 is 13 residues long. CDR3 residues: CASSLELNDEQYF. CDR3 sequence (DNA): TGTGCCAGCAGCTTGGAACTGAACGACGAGCAGTACTTC.

Here the CDR3 reads CASSEAVGASGTYEQYF. CDR3 coding DNA: TGTGCCAGCAGTGAAGCGGTCGGGGCTAGCGGGACCTACGAGCAGTACTTC. This chain links TRBV6-1 with TRBJ2-7; TRBD2 agrees at 9 bases. After removal of 0 bases from V and 2 bases from J, the junction contained 8 bases not matched to a gene. Germline V gives CDR1 MNHNS, CDR2 SASEGT. CDR3 length: 17 amino acids.

This clone was counted once. The gene calls are TRBV25-1 and TRBJ1-6; no clear D gene. The CDR3 consists of 12 residues. Trimming took off 4 bases at V and 14 bases at J, with 12 bases between the two ends. CDR1 and CDR2 (germline): MGHDK, SYGVNS. The CDR3 protein is CASSGHIVSLHF. The CDR3 DNA reads as TGTGCCAGCAGTGGCCACATTGTATCCCTCCACTTT. Variable domain in full (rest from reference TRBV25-1 and TRBJ1-6): EADIYQTPRYLVIGTGKKITLECSQTMGHDKMYWYQQDPGMELHLIHYSYGVNSTEKGDLSSESTVSRIRTEHFPLTLESARPSHTSQYLCASSGHIVSLHFGNGTRLTVT.

This chain links TRBV10-2 with TRBJ2-7; TRBD2 might be the D (5 bases). CDR3 size: 13 residues. V dropped 0 bases and J dropped 3 bases, with 6 bases sitting between them. CDR1 and CDR2 (germline): WSHSY, SAAADI. The CDR3 nucleotides are TGCGCCAGCAGTGAGTCGAGGGTCTACGAGCAGTACTTC. Amino acid sequence: CASSESRVYEQYF.

This chain uses TRBV2 with TRBJ2-1; 8 bases agree with TRBD1. Germline-derived CDR1 and CDR2 are SNHLY and FYNNEI. The V and J ends lost 5 bases and 10 bases, in that order; junction bases with no gene match: 7. CDR3 length equals 13 residues. CDR3 protein: CASSPTWTGEQFF. CDR3 sequence (DNA): TGTGCCAGCAGTCCAACTTGGACAGGGGAGCAGTTCTTC.

V and J are TRBV20-1 and TRBJ1-2; tentative D call: TRBD1 (5 bases). The germline CDR1 and CDR2 sequences are DFQATT and SNEGSKA (reference sequence). Trimming took 3 bases from V and 8 from J, leaving 10 bases between them. The CDR3 contains 11 residues. CDR3: CSASLDRGYTF. In DNA form, the CDR3 reads TGCAGTGCTAGCCTCGACAGAGGCTACACCTTC.

This chain joins TRBV13 and TRBJ2-1; tentative D call: TRBD2 (6 bases). CDR1 is PRHDT and CDR2 is FYEKMQ in the germline V gene (reference sequence). Trimming shortened V by 4 bases and J by 4 bases, and 14 bases separated the two germline ends. The CDR3 covers 15 residues. The CDR3 nucleotides read TGTGCCAGCAGCTCTTCGGGAGAGCCTTACAATGAGCAGTTCTTC. It is translated as CASSSSGEPYNEQFF.

The chain has TRBV28 and TRBJ1-2; D gene uncertain. The CDR3 has 13 residues. V lost 6 bases and J lost 2, with 10 bases in between. Germline CDR1 is MDHEN and CDR2 is SYDVKM. The DNA for the CDR3 is TGTGCCAGCAGGCCAGGTTACAACTATGGCTACACCTTC. It specifies CASRPGYNYGYTF.

The rearrangement links TRBV16 to TRBJ2-5; 8 bases fit TRBD1. CDR3 length: 15 amino acids. The germline gives CDR1 KGHSY, CDR2 FQNENV. V gave up 0 bases and J gave up 9 bases; unmatched junction bases: 9. CDR3: CASSQSGQGLGAQYF. DNA for the CDR3: TGTGCCAGCAGCCAATCCGGACAGGGCCTGGGGGCCCAGTACTTC.

The chain has TRBV19 and TRBJ1-1, with 8 bases lining up with TRBD1. Trimming took 5 bases from V and 2 from J; bases not matched to a gene: 7. Germline V gene lookup returns CDR1 LNHDA and CDR2 SQIVND (reference sequence). The CDR3 spans 15 residues. The CDR3 region is CASSGGGTGNTEAFF. In DNA, the CDR3 is TGTGCCAGTAGTGGCGGAGGGACAGGTAACACTGAAGCTTTCTTT.

The chain is built from TRBV24-1 and TRBJ2-7, with D perhaps matching TRBD2 (6 bases). Germline assignment: CDR1 KGHDR and CDR2 SFDVKD. V lost 3 bases and J 7 bases, leaving 21 bases between the germline ends. This CDR3 is built from 16 residues. This chain's CDR3 is CATSDPASGTLGEQYF. DNA for the CDR3: TGTGCCACCAGTGATCCTGCGTCCGGGACTTTGGGGGAGCAGTACTTC.